This T cell receptor (beta chain) is from a study of T cell responses to AZD1222 COVID-19 vaccine. In its sample, this clone was seen a few times. Its antigen is unidentified. The CDR3 is 15 amino acids. Germline CDR1 reads KGHSH; CDR2 reads LQKENI. With V trimmed by 3 bases and J by 4 bases, 7 bases remained unmatched. Findings and limits, study-wide: The study identified only five to seven AZD1222 recipients as seropositive at baseline. Repertoire sampling was restricted to post-peak T cell response timepoints. CD4 TCRs associated with vaccination spanned spike, dominating at 160-218 and 743-854.

Only in-frame clones appear in the TCRdb table, and some are missing; sequencing was by immunoSEQ multiplex PCR. The repertoire holds approximately 84,000 clones, with around 89% as singletons. The sequence derives from an adult who received the AZD1222 COVID-19 vaccine. The V and J genes are TRBV18 and TRBJ2-3, with 7 bases lining up with TRBD1. The specimen was peripheral blood, collected 28 days after the second AZD1222 dose. The CDR3 nucleotides are TGTGCCAGCTCACCCCCAGGGCAGGGGGCAGATACGCAGTATTTT. Protein product: CASSPPGQGADTQYF.